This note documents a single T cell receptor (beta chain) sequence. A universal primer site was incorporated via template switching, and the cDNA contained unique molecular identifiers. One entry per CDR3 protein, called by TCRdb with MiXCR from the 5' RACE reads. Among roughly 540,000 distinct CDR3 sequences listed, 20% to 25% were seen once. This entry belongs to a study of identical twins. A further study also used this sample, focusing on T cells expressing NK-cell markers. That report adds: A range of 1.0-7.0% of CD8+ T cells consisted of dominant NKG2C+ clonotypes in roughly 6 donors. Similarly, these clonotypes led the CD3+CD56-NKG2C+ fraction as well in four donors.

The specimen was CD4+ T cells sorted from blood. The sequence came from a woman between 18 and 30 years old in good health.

CDR3 amino acids: CASQGRASTDTQYF. The CDR3 coding sequence is TGTGCCAGTCAAGGGCGGGCAAGCACAGATACGCAGTATTTT. The J gene is TRBJ2-3, the V gene TRBV2, with TRBD2 as a possible D gene (5 bases). Germline CDR1 and CDR2: SNHLY and FYNNEI. V lost 9 bases to trimming and J lost 0 bases, with 13 bases between them. This CDR3 spans 14 amino acids. Looking up the rest from reference TRBV2 and TRBJ2-3 gives the full variable domain: EPEVTQTPSHQVTQMGQEVILRCVPISNHLYFYWYRQILGQKVEFLVSFYNNEISEKSEIFDDQFSVERPDGSNFTLKIRSTKLEDSAMYFCASQGRASTDTQYFGPGTRLTVL.